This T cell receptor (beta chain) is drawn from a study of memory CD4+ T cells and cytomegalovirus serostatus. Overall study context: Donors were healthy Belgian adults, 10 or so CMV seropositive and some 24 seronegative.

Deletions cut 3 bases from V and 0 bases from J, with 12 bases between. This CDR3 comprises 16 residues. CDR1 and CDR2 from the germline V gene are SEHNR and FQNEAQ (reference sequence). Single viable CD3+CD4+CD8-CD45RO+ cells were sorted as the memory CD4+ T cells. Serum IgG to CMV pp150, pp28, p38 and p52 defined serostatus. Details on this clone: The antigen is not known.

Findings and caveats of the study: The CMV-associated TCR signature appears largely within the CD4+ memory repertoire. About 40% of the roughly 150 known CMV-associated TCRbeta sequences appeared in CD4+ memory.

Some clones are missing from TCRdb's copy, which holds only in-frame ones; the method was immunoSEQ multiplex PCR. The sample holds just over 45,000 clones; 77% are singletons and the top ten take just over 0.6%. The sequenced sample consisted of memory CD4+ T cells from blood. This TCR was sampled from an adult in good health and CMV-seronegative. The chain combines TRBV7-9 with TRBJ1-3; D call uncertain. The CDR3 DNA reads TGTGCCAGCAGCTTGCTCCGGTCGAGCTCTGGAAACACCATATATTTT. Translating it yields CASSLLRSSSGNTIYF.